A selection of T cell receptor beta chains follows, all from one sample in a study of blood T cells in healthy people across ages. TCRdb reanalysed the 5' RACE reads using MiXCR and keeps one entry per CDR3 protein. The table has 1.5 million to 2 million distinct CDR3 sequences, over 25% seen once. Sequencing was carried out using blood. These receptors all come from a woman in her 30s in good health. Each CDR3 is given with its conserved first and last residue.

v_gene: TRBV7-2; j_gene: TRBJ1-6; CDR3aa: CASSTRQGSSYNSPLHF
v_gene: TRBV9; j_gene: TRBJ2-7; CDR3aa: CASSVNMERPYEQYF
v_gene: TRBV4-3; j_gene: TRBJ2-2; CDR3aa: CASSHSGTGGTTGELFF
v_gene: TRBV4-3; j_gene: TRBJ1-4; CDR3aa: CASSQDRQGGEKLFF
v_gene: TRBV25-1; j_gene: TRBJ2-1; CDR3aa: CASIEWSPDASDYNEQFF
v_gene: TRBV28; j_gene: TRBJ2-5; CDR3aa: CASSYSGHPGTQYF
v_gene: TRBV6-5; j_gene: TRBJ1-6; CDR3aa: CASSYGTSNSPLHF
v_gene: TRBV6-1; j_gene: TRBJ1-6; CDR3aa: CAASPSRANSPLHF
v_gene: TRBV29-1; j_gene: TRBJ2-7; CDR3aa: CSVSASVNYEQYF
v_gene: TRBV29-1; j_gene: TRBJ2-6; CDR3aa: CSVAVLSGANVLTF
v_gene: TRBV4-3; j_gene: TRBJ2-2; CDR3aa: CASSQDESAAARGKLFF
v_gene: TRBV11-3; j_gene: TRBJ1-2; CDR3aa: CASSPLAGTSSYTF
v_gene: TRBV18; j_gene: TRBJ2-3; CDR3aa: CASSPPSGNNTQYF
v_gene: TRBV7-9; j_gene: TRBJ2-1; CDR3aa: CASSLALVRERGEQFF
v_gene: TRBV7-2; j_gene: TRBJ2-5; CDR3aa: CASSFQDRGPETQYF
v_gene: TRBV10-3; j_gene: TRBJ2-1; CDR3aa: CAISDSGSSYNEQFF
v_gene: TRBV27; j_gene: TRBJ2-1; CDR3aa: CASKRSYNEQFF
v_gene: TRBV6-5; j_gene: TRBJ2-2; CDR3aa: CASQAGGSGELFF
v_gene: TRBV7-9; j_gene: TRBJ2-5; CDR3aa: CASSPGVSGSRETQYF
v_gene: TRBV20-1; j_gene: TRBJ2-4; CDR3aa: CSARVSPSGANIQYF
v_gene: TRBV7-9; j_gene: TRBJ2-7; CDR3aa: CAIGEGSYEQYF
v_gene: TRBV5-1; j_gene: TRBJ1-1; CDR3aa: CASSLTGTARMNTEAFF
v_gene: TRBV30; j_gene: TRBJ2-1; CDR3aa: CAWSPLAGSSYNEQFF
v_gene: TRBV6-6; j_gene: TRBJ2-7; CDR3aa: CASRGTDPYEQYF
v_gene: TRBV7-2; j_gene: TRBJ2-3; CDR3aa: CASSPRWREGRGTDTQYF
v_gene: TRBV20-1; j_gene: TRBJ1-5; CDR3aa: CSASRGRVNQPQHF
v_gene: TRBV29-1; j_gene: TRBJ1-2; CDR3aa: CSVEGGVWTGENYGYTF
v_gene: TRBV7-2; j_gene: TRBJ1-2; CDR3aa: CASSSLQGGGYGYTF
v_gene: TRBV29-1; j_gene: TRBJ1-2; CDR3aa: CSVNDRGSYGYTF
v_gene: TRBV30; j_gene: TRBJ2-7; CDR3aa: CAWSGGLAGRYEQYF